This T cell receptor (beta chain) was observed in a study of T cell responses to AZD1222 COVID-19 vaccine. Profiled with immunoSEQ multiplex PCR; TCRdb holds only in-frame clones, not every one. The sample shows some 170,000 clones, 92% of them seen only once. The ends were cut back, 1 base at V and 5 bases at J, with 13 bases in the middle. The CDR3 spans 15 residues. Per germline, CDR1 LGHDT and CDR2 YNNKEL (reference sequence). Note on this clone: The antigen remains undetermined.

Findings and caveats of the study: Among spike-specific TCRs, nearly half reportedly target unmutated variant regions. Two AZD1222 doses significantly raised spike-specific TCR breadth and depth over controls. Of the AZD1222 recipients, only five to seven were seropositive at baseline.

This chain uses TRBV3-1 (or the pseudogene TRBV3-2) with TRBJ2-3; D is unresolved. The sequence was collected from an adult who received the AZD1222 COVID-19 vaccine. The sequenced sample was peripheral blood, obtained 28 days after the second AZD1222 dose. The CDR3 nucleotides are TGTGCCAGCAGCCAAGCATCCGATATGGGAGATACGCAGTATTTT. It yields the protein CASSQASDMGDTQYF.